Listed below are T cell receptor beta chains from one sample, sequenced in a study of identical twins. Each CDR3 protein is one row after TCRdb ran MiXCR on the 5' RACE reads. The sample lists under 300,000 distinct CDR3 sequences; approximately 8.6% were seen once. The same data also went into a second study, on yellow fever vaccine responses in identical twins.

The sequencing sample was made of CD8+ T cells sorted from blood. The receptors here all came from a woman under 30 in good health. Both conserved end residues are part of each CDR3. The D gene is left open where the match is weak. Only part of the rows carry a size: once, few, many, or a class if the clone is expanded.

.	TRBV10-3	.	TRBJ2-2	CAIGGTGELFF	TGTGCCATCGGGGGCACCGGGGAGCTGTTTTTT
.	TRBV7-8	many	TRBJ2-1	CASSSTGLKDNEQFF	TGTGCCAGCAGCTCGACGGGACTTAAGGACAATGAGCAGTTCTTC
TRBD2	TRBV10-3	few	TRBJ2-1	CAISETSGSGMRGRLNNEQFF	TGTGCCATCAGTGAGACTAGCGGGAGCGGGATGAGAGGTAGGCTTAACAATGAGCAGTTCTTC
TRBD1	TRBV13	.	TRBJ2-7	CASSLFGTGIKEQYF	TGTGCCAGCAGCTTATTTGGGACAGGTATCAAGGAGCAGTACTTC
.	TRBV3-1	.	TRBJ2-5	CASSSDRQETQYF	TGTGCCAGCAGCTCGGACAGACAAGAGACCCAGTACTTC
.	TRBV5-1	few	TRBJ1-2	CASSERIIYGYTF	TGCGCCAGCAGCGAGCGGATCATCTATGGCTACACCTTC
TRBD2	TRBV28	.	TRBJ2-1	CASRPRTSKYNEQFF	TGTGCCAGCAGGCCCAGGACTAGCAAATACAATGAGCAGTTCTTC
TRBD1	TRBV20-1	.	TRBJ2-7	CSASLGTEYEQYF	TGCAGTGCTAGCCTCGGGACAGAATACGAGCAGTACTTC
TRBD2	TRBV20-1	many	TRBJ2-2	CSARPSGRNTGELFF	TGCAGTGCTAGACCTAGCGGGAGAAACACCGGGGAGCTGTTTTTT
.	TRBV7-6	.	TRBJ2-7	CASSAPGLRYYEQYF	TGTGCCAGCAGCGCCCCAGGGCTTAGGTATTACGAGCAGTACTTC
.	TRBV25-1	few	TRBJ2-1	CASRDIADTYNEQFF	TGTGCCAGCAGAGATATAGCGGACACCTACAATGAGCAGTTCTTC
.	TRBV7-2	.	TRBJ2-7	CASSLRGYGYEQYF	TGTGCCAGCAGCTTAAGGGGGTATGGCTACGAGCAGTACTTC
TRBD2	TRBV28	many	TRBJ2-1	CASSLGAGGYNEQFF	TGTGCCAGCAGCCTGGGGGCGGGAGGGTACAATGAGCAGTTCTTC
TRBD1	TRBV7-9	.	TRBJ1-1	CASSPAGTGRAFF	TGTGCCAGCAGCCCCGCCGGGACAGGGCGAGCTTTCTTT
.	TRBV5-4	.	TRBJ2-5	CASSYAGRGQETQYF	TGTGCCAGCAGCTACGCGGGAAGGGGGCAAGAGACCCAGTACTTC
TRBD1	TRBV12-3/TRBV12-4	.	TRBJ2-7	CASSPQTGDQQYF	TGTGCCAGCAGTCCCCAGACAGGGGATCAGCAGTACTTC